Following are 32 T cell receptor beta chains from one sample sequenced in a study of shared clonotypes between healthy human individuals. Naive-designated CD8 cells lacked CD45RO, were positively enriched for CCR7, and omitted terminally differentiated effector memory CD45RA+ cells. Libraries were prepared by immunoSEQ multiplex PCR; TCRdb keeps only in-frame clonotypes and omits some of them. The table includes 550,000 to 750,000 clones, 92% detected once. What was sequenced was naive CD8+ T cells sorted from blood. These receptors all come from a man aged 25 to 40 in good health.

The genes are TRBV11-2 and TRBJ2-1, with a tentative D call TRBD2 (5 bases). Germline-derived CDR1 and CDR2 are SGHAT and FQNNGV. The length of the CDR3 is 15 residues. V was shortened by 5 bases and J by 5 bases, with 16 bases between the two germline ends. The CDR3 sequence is CASSLWTGKHNEQFF. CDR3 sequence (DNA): TGTGCCAGCAGCCTATGGACGGGGAAACACAATGAGCAGTTCTTC.

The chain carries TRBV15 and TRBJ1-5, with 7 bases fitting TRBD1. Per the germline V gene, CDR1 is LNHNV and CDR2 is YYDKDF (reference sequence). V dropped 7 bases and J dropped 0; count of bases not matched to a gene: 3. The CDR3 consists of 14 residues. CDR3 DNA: TGTGCCACCACAACAGGGGATAGCAATCAGCCCCAGCATTTT. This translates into CATTTGDSNQPQHF.

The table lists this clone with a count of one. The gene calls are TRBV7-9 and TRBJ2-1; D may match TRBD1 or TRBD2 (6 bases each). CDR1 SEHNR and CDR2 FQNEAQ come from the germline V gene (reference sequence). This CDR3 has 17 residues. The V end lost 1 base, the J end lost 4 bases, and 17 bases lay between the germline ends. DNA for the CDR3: TGTGCCAGCAGCTTAGTCCTGAGGGGGGATCAATACAATGAGCAGTTCTTC. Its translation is CASSLVLRGDQYNEQFF.

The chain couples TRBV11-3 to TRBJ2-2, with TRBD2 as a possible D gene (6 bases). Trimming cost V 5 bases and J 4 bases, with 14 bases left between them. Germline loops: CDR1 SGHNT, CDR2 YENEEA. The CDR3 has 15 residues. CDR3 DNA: TGTGCCAGCAGCCCACGGAGGGCGGGCACCGGGGAGCTGTTTTTT. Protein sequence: CASSPRRAGTGELFF.

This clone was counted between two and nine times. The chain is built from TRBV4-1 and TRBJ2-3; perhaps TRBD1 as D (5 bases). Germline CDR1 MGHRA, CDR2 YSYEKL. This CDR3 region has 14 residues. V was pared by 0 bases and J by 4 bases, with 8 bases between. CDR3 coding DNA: TGCGCCAGCAGCCAAGATCTAGGGGCAGATACGCAGTATTTT. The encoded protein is CASSQDLGADTQYF.

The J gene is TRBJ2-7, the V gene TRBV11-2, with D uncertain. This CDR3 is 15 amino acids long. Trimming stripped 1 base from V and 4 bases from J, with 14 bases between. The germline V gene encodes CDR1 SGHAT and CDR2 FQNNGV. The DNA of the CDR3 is TGTGCCAGCAGCTTAGGGTTCAGTAACCCGTACGAGCAGTACTTC. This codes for CASSLGFSNPYEQYF.

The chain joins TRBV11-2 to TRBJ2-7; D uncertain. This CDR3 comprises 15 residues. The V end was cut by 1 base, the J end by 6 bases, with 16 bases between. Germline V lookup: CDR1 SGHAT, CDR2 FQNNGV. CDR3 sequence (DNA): TGTGCCAGCAGCTTAGTCCCAGGCCCCTGGGGCGAGCAGTACTTC. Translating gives CASSLVPGPWGEQYF.

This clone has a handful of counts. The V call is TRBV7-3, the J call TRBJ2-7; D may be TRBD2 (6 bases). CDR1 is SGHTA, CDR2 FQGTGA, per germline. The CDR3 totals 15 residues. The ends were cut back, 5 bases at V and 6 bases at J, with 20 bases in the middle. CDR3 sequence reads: CASSQTGADMGEQYF. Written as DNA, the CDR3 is TGTGCCAGCAGCCAGACGGGAGCCGACATGGGCGAGCAGTACTTC. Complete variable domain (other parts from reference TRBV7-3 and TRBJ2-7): GAGVSQTPSNKVTEKGKYVELRCDPISGHTALYWYRQSLGQGPEFLIYFQGTGAADDSGLPNDRFFAVRPEGSVSTLKIQRTERGDSAVYLCASSQTGADMGEQYFGPGTRLTVT.

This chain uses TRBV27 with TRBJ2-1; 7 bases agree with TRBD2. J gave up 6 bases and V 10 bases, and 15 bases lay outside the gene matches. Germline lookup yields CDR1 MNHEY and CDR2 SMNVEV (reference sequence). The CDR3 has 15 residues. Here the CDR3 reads CATTPKRLAINEQFF. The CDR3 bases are TGTGCCACCACCCCCAAACGACTAGCCATCAATGAGCAGTTCTTC.

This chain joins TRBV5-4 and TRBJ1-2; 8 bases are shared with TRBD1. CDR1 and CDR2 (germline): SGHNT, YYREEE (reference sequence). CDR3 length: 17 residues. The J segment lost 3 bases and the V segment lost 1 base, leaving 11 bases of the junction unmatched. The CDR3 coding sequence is TGTGCCAGCAGCTTGTGGGGGCAGGGGGCGTTTGACTATGGCTACACCTTC. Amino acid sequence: CASSLWGQGAFDYGYTF.

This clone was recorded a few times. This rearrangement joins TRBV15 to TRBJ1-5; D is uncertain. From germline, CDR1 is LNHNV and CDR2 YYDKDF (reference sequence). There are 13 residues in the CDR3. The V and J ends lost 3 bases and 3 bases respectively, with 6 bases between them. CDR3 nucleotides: TGTGCCACCAGCAGGCGGACCAATCAGCCCCAGCATTTT. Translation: CATSRRTNQPQHF. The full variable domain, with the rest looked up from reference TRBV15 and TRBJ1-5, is DAMVIQNPRYQVTQFGKPVTLSCSQTLNHNVMYWYQQKSSQAPKLLFHYYDKDFNNEADTPDNFQSRRPNTSFCFLDIRSPGLGDTAMYLCATSRRTNQPQHFGDGTRLSIL.

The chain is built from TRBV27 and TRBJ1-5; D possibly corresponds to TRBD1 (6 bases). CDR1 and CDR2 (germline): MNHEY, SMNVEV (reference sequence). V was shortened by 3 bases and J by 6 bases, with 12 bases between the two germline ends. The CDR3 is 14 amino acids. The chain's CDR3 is CASSLGGARQPQHF. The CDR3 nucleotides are TGTGCCAGCAGTTTGGGGGGGGCTCGTCAGCCCCAGCATTTT.

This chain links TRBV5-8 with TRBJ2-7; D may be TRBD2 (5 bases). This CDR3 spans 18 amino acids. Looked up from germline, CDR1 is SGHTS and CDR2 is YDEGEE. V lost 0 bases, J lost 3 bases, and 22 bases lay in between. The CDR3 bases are TGTGCCAGCAGCTTGGCAGGCTCCGCGGAGGATATAAACTACGAGCAGTACTTC. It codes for CASSLAGSAEDINYEQYF.

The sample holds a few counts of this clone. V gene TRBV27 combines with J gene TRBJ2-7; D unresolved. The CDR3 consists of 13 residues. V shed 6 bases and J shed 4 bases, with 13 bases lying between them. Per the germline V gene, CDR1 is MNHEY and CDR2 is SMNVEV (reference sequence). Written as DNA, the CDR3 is TGTGCCAGCAGCCCCCTTCTAGGTTACGAGCAGTACTTC. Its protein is CASSPLLGYEQYF.

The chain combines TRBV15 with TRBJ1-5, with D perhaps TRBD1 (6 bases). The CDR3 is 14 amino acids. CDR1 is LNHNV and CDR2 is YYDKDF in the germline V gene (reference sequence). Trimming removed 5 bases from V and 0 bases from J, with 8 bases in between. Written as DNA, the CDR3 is TGTGCCACCAGCGGGGACAATAGCAATCAGCCCCAGCATTTT. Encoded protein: CATSGDNSNQPQHF.

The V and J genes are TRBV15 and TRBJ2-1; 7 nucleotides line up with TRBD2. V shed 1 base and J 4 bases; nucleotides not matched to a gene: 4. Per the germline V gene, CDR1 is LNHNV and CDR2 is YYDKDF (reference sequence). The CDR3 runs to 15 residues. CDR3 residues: CATSRGGGSYNEQFF. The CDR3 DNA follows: TGTGCCACCAGCAGAGGTGGCGGGAGTTACAATGAGCAGTTCTTC.

The chain's CDR3 is CATRDSGNTIYF. The CDR3 DNA is TGTGCCACCCGCGACTCTGGAAACACCATATATTTT. The chain is built from TRBV14 and TRBJ1-3; no definite D call. CDR1 is SGHDN, CDR2 FVKESK, per germline. Trimming cost V 10 bases and J 0 bases, with 7 bases left between them. CDR3 length: 12 amino acids.

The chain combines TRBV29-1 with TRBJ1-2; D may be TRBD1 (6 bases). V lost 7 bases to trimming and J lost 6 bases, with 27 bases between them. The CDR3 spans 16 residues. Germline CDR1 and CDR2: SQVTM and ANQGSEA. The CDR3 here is CSAGATIQGSGNGYTF. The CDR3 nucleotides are TGCAGCGCTGGAGCGACTATACAGGGTTCAGGCAATGGCTACACCTTC.

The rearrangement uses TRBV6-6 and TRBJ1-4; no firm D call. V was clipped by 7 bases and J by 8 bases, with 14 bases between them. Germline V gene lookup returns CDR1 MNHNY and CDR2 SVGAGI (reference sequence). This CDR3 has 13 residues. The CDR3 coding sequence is TGTGCCAGCACCCAAAGAGAGGGCGAAAAACTGTTTTTT. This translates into CASTQREGEKLFF.

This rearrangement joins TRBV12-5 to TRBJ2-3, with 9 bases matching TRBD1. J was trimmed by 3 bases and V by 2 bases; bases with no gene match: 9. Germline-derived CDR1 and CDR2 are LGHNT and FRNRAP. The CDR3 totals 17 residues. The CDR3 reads CASGLQNRGRSTDTQYF. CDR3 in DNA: TGTGCTAGTGGTTTGCAGAACAGGGGGCGGAGTACAGATACGCAGTATTTT.

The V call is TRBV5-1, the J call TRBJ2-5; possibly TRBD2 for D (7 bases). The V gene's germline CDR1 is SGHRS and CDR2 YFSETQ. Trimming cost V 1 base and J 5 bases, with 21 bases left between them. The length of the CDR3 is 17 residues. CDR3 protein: CASSLIGRADSLETQYF. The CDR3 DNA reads TGCGCCAGCAGCTTGATTGGGAGGGCGGACAGTTTGGAGACCCAGTACTTC.

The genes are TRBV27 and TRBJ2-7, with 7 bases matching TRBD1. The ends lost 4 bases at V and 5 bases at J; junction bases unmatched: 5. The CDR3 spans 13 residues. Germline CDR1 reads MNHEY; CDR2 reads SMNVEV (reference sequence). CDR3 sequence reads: CASSSTGNHEQYF. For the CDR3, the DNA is TGTGCCAGCAGTTCGACAGGGAACCACGAGCAGTACTTC.

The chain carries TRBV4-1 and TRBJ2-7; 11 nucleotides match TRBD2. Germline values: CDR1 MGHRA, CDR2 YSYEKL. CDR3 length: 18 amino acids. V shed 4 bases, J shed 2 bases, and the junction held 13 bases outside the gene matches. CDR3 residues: CASSLQDVTSGTTYEQYF. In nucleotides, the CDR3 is TGCGCCAGCAGCCTCCAAGATGTGACTAGCGGGACGACCTACGAGCAGTACTTC.

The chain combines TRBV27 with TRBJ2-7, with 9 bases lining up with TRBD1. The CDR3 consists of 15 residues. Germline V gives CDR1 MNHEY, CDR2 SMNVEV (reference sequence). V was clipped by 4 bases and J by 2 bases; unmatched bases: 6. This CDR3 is CASSSGTGHPYEQYF. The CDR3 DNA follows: TGTGCCAGCAGTTCCGGGACAGGGCACCCCTACGAGCAGTACTTC.

CDR3 residues: CSVEARADTRPYEQYF. DNA for the CDR3: TGCAGCGTTGAAGCCCGGGCCGACACCCGGCCTTACGAGCAGTACTTC. The chain couples TRBV29-1 to TRBJ2-7; D is ambiguous. CDR3 length: 16 residues. Germline V CDR1 and CDR2: SQVTM, ANQGSEA. Trimming left V 1 base short and J 4 bases short, with 20 bases between.

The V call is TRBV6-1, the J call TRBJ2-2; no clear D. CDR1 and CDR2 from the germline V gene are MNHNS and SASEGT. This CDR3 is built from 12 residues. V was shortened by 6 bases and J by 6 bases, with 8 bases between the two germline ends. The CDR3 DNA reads TGTGCCAGCAGGGTTAATGCCGGGGAGCTGTTTTTT. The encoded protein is CASRVNAGELFF.

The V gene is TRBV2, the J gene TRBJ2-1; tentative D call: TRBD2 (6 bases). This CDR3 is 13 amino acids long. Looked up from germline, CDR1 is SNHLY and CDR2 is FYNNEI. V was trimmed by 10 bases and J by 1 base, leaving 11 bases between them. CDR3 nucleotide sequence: TGTGCCACCCTCGCGGGGTCCTACAATGAGCAGTTCTTC. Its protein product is CATLAGSYNEQFF. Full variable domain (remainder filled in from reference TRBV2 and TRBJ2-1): EPEVTQTPSHQVTQMGQEVILRCVPISNHLYFYWYRQILGQKVEFLVSFYNNEISEKSEIFDDQFSVERPDGSNFTLKIRSTKLEDSAMYFCATLAGSYNEQFFGPGTRLTVL.

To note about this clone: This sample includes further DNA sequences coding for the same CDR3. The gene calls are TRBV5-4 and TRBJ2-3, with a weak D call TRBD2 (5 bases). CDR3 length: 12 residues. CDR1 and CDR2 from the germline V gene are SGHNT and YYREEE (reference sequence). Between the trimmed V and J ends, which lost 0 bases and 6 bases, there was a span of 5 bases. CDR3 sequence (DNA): TGTGCCAGCAGCTTGGTAGCGGATACGCAGTATTTT. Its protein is CASSLVADTQYF.

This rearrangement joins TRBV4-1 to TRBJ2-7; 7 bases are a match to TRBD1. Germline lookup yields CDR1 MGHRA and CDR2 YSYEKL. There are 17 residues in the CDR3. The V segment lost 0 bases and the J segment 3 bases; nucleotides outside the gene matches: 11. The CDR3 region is CASSQEYAGTELYEQYF. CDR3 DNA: TGCGCCAGCAGCCAAGAATACGCCGGGACAGAACTCTACGAGCAGTACTTC.

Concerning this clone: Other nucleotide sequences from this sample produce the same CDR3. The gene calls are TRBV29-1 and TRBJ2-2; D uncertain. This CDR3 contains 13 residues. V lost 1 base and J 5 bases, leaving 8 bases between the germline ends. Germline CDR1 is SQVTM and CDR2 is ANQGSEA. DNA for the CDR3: TGCAGCGTTGAAGCCGGAGAGACCGGGGAGCTGTTTTTT. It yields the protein CSVEAGETGELFF.

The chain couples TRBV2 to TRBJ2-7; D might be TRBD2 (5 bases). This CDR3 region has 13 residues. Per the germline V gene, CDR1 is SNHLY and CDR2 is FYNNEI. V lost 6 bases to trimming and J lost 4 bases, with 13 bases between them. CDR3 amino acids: CASRVPGRYEQYF. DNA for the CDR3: TGTGCCAGCAGGGTCCCGGGGAGATACGAGCAGTACTTC. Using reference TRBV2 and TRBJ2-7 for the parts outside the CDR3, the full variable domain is EPEVTQTPSHQVTQMGQEVILRCVPISNHLYFYWYRQILGQKVEFLVSFYNNEISEKSEIFDDQFSVERPDGSNFTLKIRSTKLEDSAMYFCASRVPGRYEQYFGPGTRLTVT.

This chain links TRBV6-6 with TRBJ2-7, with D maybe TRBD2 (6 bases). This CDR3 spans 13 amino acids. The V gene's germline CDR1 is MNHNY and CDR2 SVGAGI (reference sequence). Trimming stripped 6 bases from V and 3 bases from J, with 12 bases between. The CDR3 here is CASRGRTDYEQYF. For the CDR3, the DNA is TGTGCCAGCAGGGGGAGGACTGACTACGAGCAGTACTTC.